This T cell receptor (beta chain) was obtained from a study of T-cell memory formation after mild COVID-19. TCRdb ran MiXCR on the 5' RACE reads and lists one entry per CDR3 protein. This sample has some 260,000 distinct CDR3 sequences, with about a sixth found just once. This clonotype has just a few counts. As yet, its antigen is unknown. Overall study findings and caveats: Cross-reactive memory appears to have joined, as suggested by some responding clones showing up in pre-infection memory. Among CD4+ contracting clones, most were CM and EM, and CD8+ ones EMRA.

CDR3 length: 13 residues. CDR1 is MNHEY and CDR2 is SVGEGT in the germline V gene. Trimming pared 4 bases from V and 2 bases from J, leaving 6 bases between. V usage is TRBV6-2 or TRBV6-3 and J usage is TRBJ1-5, with D unresolved. The clonotype was recovered from a man aged 18-30 years who had mild COVID-19 (a few samples of this study predate the infection). Cell type and time point are not known. The specimen sequenced was PBMCs or a T cell subset sorted from them (not recorded which). The chain's CDR3 is CASSSRGNQPQHF. As DNA, the CDR3 is TGTGCCAGCAGTTCACGAGGCAATCAGCCCCAGCATTTT.